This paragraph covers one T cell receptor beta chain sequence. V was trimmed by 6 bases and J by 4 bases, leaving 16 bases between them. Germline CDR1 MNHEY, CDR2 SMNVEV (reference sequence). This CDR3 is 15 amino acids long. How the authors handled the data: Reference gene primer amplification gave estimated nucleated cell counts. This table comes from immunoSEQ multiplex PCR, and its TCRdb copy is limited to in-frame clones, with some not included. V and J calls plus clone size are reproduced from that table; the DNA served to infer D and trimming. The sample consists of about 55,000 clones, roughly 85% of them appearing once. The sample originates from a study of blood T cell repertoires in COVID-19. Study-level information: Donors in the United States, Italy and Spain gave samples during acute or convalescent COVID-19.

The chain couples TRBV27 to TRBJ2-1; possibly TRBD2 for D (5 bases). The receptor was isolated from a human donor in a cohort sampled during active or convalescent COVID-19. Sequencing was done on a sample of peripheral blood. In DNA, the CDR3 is TGTGCCAGCAGCCTCGTCCCGGGGTCGTACAATGAGCAGTTCTTC. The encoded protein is CASSLVPGSYNEQFF.